The present T cell receptor (beta chain) was sequenced within a study of shared clonotypes between healthy human individuals. Study conclusions and caveats: Among several donors, roughly 5% of naive CD4 clonotypes were found in common.

As regards this clone: Its antigen is currently unknown.

Participating donors were healthy, HIV-negative adults free of recent acute infections or vaccinations. Germline lookup yields CDR1 SGHVS and CDR2 FNYEAQ. The length of the CDR3 is 13 residues. The V end was cut by 5 bases, the J end by 3 bases, with 11 bases between. TCRdb's copy holds only in-frame clones and misses some; the assay was immunoSEQ multiplex PCR. The sample lists over a million clones; approximately 98.5% were seen once. V usage is TRBV7-6 and J usage is TRBJ2-7, with D perhaps matching TRBD1 or TRBD2 (5 bases each). The source is a man aged 25 to 40 in good health. The source material was naive CD4+ T cells sorted from blood. Subset defined: CD45RA+ positively selected. CDR3 residues: CASSRADNYEQYF. DNA for the CDR3: TGTGCCAGCAGCCGAGCGGACAACTACGAGCAGTACTTC.